The 3 T cell receptor beta chains presented below share a single source sample, sequenced in a study of T-cell reconstitution after alpha-beta-depleted transplantation in children (dated by TCRdb to the mid-2010s). The meaning of the sample's treatment or condition label: allogeneic hematopoietic cell transplantation with graft depleted of TCRalphabeta T cells and CD19 B cells. The protocol used for the library was PCR. The listed sequencing device is Illumina HiSeq 2500. Molecular barcoding was employed in the preparation of TCR libraries, with unique molecular identifiers being used to normalize TCRbeta repertoire quantification. TCRdb took the public reads, trimmed them with fastp at Q25, ran MiXCR for clone calling and kept in-frame beta chains. Every CDR3 protein is listed once, alongside the most common genes and DNA of its rows. Within this sample are about 1,000,000 distinct CDR3 sequences, with roughly 29% of them counted one time only. In total, the top ten clones hold roughly 30% of the sample.

The starting material was PBMCs, mostly from graft donor cells, obtained 360 days after TCRalphabeta/CD19-depleted stem cell transplant. These receptors originate from a boy younger than two who had a stem cell transplant for SCID, so the T cells may come from the graft donor.

Only a few counts were recorded for this clonotype. The rearrangement uses TRBV5-1 and TRBJ2-1, with TRBD2 matching 9 bases. The CDR3 has 17 amino acids. V gave up 0 bases and J gave up 3 bases; unmatched junction bases: 7. Germline CDR1 and CDR2: SGHRS and YFSETQ. The CDR3 here is CASSLELLAGIYNEQFF. CDR3 DNA: TGCGCCAGCAGCTTGGAGCTTCTAGCGGGGATCTACAATGAGCAGTTCTTC. The full variable domain, completed using reference TRBV5-1 and TRBJ2-1, is KAGVTQTPRYLIKTRGQQVTLSCSPISGHRSVSWYQQTPGQGLQFLFEYFSETQRNKGNFPGRFSGRQFSNSRSEMNVSTLELGDSALYLCASSLELLAGIYNEQFFGPGTRLTVL.

V is TRBV5-1 and J is TRBJ2-7; TRBD2 matches 7 bases. The V gene end was trimmed by 9 bases and the J gene end by 5 bases; junction bases not matched to a gene: 17. The CDR3 consists of 15 residues. The V gene's germline CDR1 is SGHRS and CDR2 YFSETQ. In nucleotides, the CDR3 is TGCGCCACCTCTCCTTTCGGGGGGATGATCGACGAGCAGTACTTC. This encodes CATSPFGGMIDEQYF.

This clonotype was observed a handful of times. This sequence joins TRBV7-2 and TRBJ2-3; tentatively, D is TRBD2 (5 bases). The germline V and J ends were trimmed by 3 bases and 0 bases, with 10 bases remaining between them. This CDR3 has 15 residues. In germline, CDR1 is SGHTA, CDR2 FQGNSA. For the CDR3, the DNA is TGTGCCAGCAGCTTGACGTTAGCGAGCACAGATACGCAGTATTTT. Encoded protein: CASSLTLASTDTQYF. Full variable domain (rest looked up from reference TRBV7-2 and TRBJ2-3): GAGVSQSPSNKVTEKGKDVELRCDPISGHTALYWYRQSLGQGLEFLIYFQGNSAPDKSGLPSDRFSAERTGGSVSTLTIQRTQQEDSAVYLCASSLTLASTDTQYFGPGTRLTVL.